These 28 T cell receptor beta chains share one sample of origin, sequenced in a study of OX40 agonist ivuxolimab in advanced cancers. The protocol was immunoSEQ multiplex PCR, while the TCRdb copy is restricted to in-frame clones and leaves out a portion. The sample lists about 68,000 clones; approximately 83% were seen once. Specimen: CD4+ or CD8+ T cells sorted from blood, collected in a trial of the OX40 agonist ivuxolimab. These receptors came from an adult with an advanced solid tumor such as melanoma, head and neck, liver or kidney cancer.

The gene calls are TRBV5-1 and TRBJ1-1, with TRBD1 matching 8 bases. J was trimmed by 4 bases and V by 5 bases; bases with no gene match: 10. CDR1 SGHRS and CDR2 YFSETQ come from the germline V gene. This CDR3 has 15 residues. CDR3 sequence reads: CASSIDDRGGTEAFF. DNA for the CDR3: TGCGCCAGCAGTATTGATGACAGGGGAGGCACTGAAGCTTTCTTT. The full variable domain, in which reference TRBV5-1 and TRBJ1-1 provide the parts outside the CDR3, is KAGVTQTPRYLIKTRGQQVTLSCSPISGHRSVSWYQQTPGQGLQFLFEYFSETQRNKGNFPGRFSGRQFSNSRSEMNVSTLELGDSALYLCASSIDDRGGTEAFFGQGTRLTVV.

The table lists this clone with a few counts. The chain recombines TRBV2 with TRBJ1-6; TRBD1 aligns across 12 bases. Germline trimming cut 7 bases from V and 7 bases from J; bases unmatched to any gene: 5. In germline, CDR1 is SNHLY, CDR2 FYNNEI. The CDR3 totals 15 residues. CDR3 region: CASIRDRGQNSPLHF. Written as DNA, the CDR3 is TGTGCCAGCATCCGGGACAGGGGGCAGAATTCACCCCTCCACTTT.

The chain combines TRBV7-6 with TRBJ2-7, with 8 bases matching TRBD1. Germline V CDR1 and CDR2: SGHVS, FNYEAQ. CDR3 length: 13 residues. The V segment lost 5 bases and the J segment 5 bases; nucleotides outside the gene matches: 5. The CDR3 sequence: CASSRDRGNEQYF. The CDR3 DNA is TGTGCCAGCAGCCGTGACAGGGGCAACGAGCAGTACTTC.

The rearrangement links TRBV9 to TRBJ2-5; D ambiguous. The DNA end is a closer match to TRBJ2-7, so the J assignment may be wrong. Germline assignment: CDR1 SGDLS and CDR2 YYNGEE. The CDR3 totals 15 residues. The CDR3 sequence is CASSVGPGEIYEQYF. The CDR3 nucleotides are TGTGCCAGCAGCGTTGGCCCCGGTGAGATCTACGAGCAGTACTTC.

The V and J genes are TRBV10-3 and TRBJ1-1; D ambiguous. This CDR3 region has 13 residues. Germline CDR1 and CDR2: ENHRY and SYGVKD. Trimming cost V 6 bases and J 0 bases, with 8 bases left between them. The CDR3 sequence is CAISVDMNTEAFF. The DNA for the CDR3 is TGTGCCATCAGCGTCGACATGAACACTGAAGCTTTCTTT.

This clone was observed a few times. This chain joins TRBV19 and TRBJ1-5, with a possible D match to TRBD1 (6 bases). V lost 6 bases, J lost 1 base, and 13 bases lay in between. CDR3 length: 15 amino acids. CDR1 is LNHDA, CDR2 SQIVND, per germline (reference sequence). CDR3 residues: CASREGGRSNQPQHF. The CDR3 bases are TGTGCCAGTAGAGAGGGGGGCCGGAGCAATCAGCCCCAGCATTTT.

The chain couples TRBV5-1 to TRBJ2-3; D remains unclear. The CDR3 is made up of 15 amino acids. V was cut by 4 bases and J by 2 bases, with 14 bases left in between. Germline V gene sequence: CDR1 SGHRS, CDR2 YFSETQ. The CDR3 here is CASSPQTLTTDTQYF. CDR3 nucleotides: TGCGCCAGCAGCCCACAGACGCTAACCACAGATACGCAGTATTTT.

The chain couples TRBV5-4 to TRBJ1-3; no definite D call. CDR3 length: 16 amino acids. Germline CDR1 reads SGHNT; CDR2 reads YYREEE (reference sequence). Between the trimmed V and J ends, which lost 5 bases and 0 bases, there was a span of 15 bases. The CDR3: CASSEKGRFSGNTIYF. The CDR3 bases are TGTGCCAGCAGTGAGAAAGGCAGGTTCTCTGGAAACACCATATATTTT. Drawing the rest from reference TRBV5-4 and TRBJ1-3, the complete variable domain is ETGVTQSPTHLIKTRGQQVTLRCSSQSGHNTVSWYQQALGQGPQFIFQYYREEENGRGNFPPRFSGLQFPNYSSELNVNALELDDSALYLCASSEKGRFSGNTIYFGEGSWLTVV.

The V and J genes are TRBV5-4 and TRBJ2-7, with D possibly matching TRBD1 (6 bases). CDR1 is SGHNT, CDR2 YYREEE, per germline (reference sequence). Trimming left V 1 base short and J 6 bases short, with 23 bases between. The CDR3 is 17 residues long. CDR3 bases: TGTGCCAGCAGCTTGCAGCTAGGGGGATCTTGGCGGGCCGAGCAGTACTTC. Amino acids: CASSLQLGGSWRAEQYF. Filled out from reference TRBV5-4 and TRBJ2-7, the complete variable domain reads ETGVTQSPTHLIKTRGQQVTLRCSSQSGHNTVSWYQQALGQGPQFIFQYYREEENGRGNFPPRFSGLQFPNYSSELNVNALELDDSALYLCASSLQLGGSWRAEQYFGPGTRLTVT.

J is TRBJ2-7 and V is TRBV7-6, with no clear D. V gave up 5 bases and J gave up 0 bases, with 14 bases separating them. This CDR3 contains 15 residues. Per the germline V gene, CDR1 is SGHVS and CDR2 is FNYEAQ. CDR3 residues: CASSPSRSTSYEQYF. The CDR3 DNA follows: TGTGCCAGCAGCCCTTCCCGAAGTACCTCCTACGAGCAGTACTTC.

This sequence joins TRBV19 and TRBJ2-3; 7 bases match TRBD2. J was trimmed by 7 bases and V by 6 bases; bases with no gene match: 10. This CDR3 comprises 14 residues. CDR1 is LNHDA and CDR2 is SQIVND in the germline V gene (reference sequence). The CDR3 DNA follows: TGTGCCAGTAGCCCCGCGGGGGACGTGAATACGCAGTATTTT. Protein sequence: CASSPAGDVNTQYF.

This clone was observed a single time. The CDR3 DNA sequence: TGTGCCAGCAGCGTAGGAGGGCAAGATACGCAGTATTTT. It specifies CASSVGGQDTQYF. The chain employs TRBV7-2 and TRBJ2-3; possibly TRBD2 for D (6 bases). Germline values: CDR1 SGHTA, CDR2 FQGNSA. V lost 5 bases and J 5 bases, leaving 11 bases between the germline ends. CDR3 size: 13 residues.

The chain employs TRBV7-2 and TRBJ2-1; 7 bases agree with TRBD1. CDR1 and CDR2 from the germline V gene are SGHTA and FQGNSA. V dropped 5 bases and J dropped 4; count of bases not matched to a gene: 8. This CDR3 has 15 amino acids. CDR3 in DNA: TGTGCCAGCAGCCTTCGACAGGGCAATTACAATGAGCAGTTCTTC. Translating gives CASSLRQGNYNEQFF.

A few counts support this clone. The chain links TRBV14 to TRBJ1-3, with a weak D call TRBD1 (6 bases). Trimming stripped 4 bases from V and 9 bases from J, with 13 bases between. CDR3 length equals 13 residues. Looked up from germline, CDR1 is SGHDN and CDR2 is FVKESK. This CDR3 is CASSPRTASTIYF. The CDR3 region has the DNA TGTGCCAGCAGCCCCCGGACAGCCTCCACCATATATTTT.

The rearrangement uses TRBV2 and TRBJ2-5; TRBD1 is a possible D gene (5 bases). Germline assignment: CDR1 SNHLY and CDR2 FYNNEI. Trimming took 7 bases from V and 1 from J, leaving 13 bases between them. CDR3 length: 14 amino acids. The CDR3 here is CASKGRGIQETQYF. CDR3 in DNA: TGTGCCAGCAAAGGAAGGGGAATCCAAGAGACCCAGTACTTC.

The J gene is TRBJ1-1, the V gene TRBV4-1; 10 bases align to TRBD1. V shed 4 bases and J 4 bases; nucleotides not matched to a gene: 6. Looked up from germline, CDR1 is MGHRA and CDR2 is YSYEKL. This CDR3 is 15 amino acids long. The CDR3 DNA reads as TGCGCCAGCAGCCGATCCGGGACAGGGGTCACTGAAGCTTTCTTT. Encoded protein: CASSRSGTGVTEAFF.

The chain has TRBV28 and TRBJ2-3, with D uncertain. Trimming removed 7 bases at V and 0 bases at J, with 14 bases between. The CDR3 is made up of 15 amino acids. Germline V gives CDR1 MDHEN, CDR2 SYDVKM. CDR3 loop: CASNRALPSTDTQYF. DNA of the CDR3: TGTGCCAGCAACAGAGCATTACCTAGCACAGATACGCAGTATTTT.

The chain recombines TRBV7-9 with TRBJ2-5, with D hard to call. The J call may be faulty, since TRBJ2-7 better matches the DNA end. This CDR3 has 15 amino acids. Germline V gene sequence: CDR1 SEHNR, CDR2 FQNEAQ (reference sequence). This CDR3 reads CASSLVRGENYEQYF. DNA for the CDR3: TGTGCCAGCAGCTTAGTGCGAGGAGAGAACTACGAGCAGTACTTC.

The chain has TRBV19 and TRBJ2-7; 10 bases match TRBD1. From germline, CDR1 is LNHDA and CDR2 SQIVND (reference sequence). V lost 4 bases, J lost 7 bases, and 13 bases stayed unmatched. The CDR3 loop spans 16 amino acids. The CDR3 DNA is TGTGCCAGTAGTACCTTCGGGACAGGGGCTGTACGGGAGCAGTACTTC. Its protein is CASSTFGTGAVREQYF.

The chain is built from TRBV11-3 and TRBJ1-1, with 11 bases that match TRBD1. The CDR3 runs to 15 residues. The ends lost 5 bases at V and 4 bases at J; junction bases unmatched: 6. CDR1 and CDR2 (germline): SGHNT, YENEEA. The CDR3 nucleotides are TGTGCCAGCAGCCGGGGACAGGGGGTTTTCACTGAAGCTTTCTTT. This sequence encodes CASSRGQGVFTEAFF. The entire variable domain, with the rest obtained from reference TRBV11-3 and TRBJ1-1, is as follows: EAGVVQSPRYKIIEKKQPVAFWCNPISGHNTLYWYLQNLGQGPELLIRYENEEAVDDSQLPKDRFSAERLKGVDSTLKIQPAELGDSAVYLCASSRGQGVFTEAFFGQGTRLTVV.

The chain has TRBV28 and TRBJ1-2; the D gene is possibly TRBD1 (6 bases). Per the germline V gene, CDR1 is MDHEN and CDR2 is SYDVKM. V was trimmed by 10 bases and J by 1 base, leaving 34 bases between them. The CDR3 covers 20 residues. In nucleotides, the CDR3 is TGTGCCACGAGTCCGCACGGGGCCGGGGGGCTTAGGCGGGTTAACTATGGCTACACCTTC. The encoded protein is CATSPHGAGGLRRVNYGYTF.

The chain is built from TRBV11-2 and TRBJ2-5; TRBD1 matches 8 bases. The germline gives CDR1 SGHAT, CDR2 FQNNGV. Unmatched junction bases numbered 11, after V lost 3 bases and J lost 5 bases. The CDR3 spans 16 residues. The CDR3 loop reads CASSFKDRAKGETQYF. CDR3 nucleotide sequence: TGTGCCAGCAGCTTCAAGGACAGGGCCAAGGGGGAGACCCAGTACTTC.

This rearrangement joins TRBV7-8 to TRBJ1-1; unclear D gene. The ends were cut back, 5 bases at V and 0 bases at J, with 13 bases in the middle. The CDR3 is made up of 15 amino acids. Looked up from germline, CDR1 is SGHVS and CDR2 is FQNEAQ. CDR3 protein: CASSPTQHLNTEAFF. The CDR3 DNA follows: TGTGCCAGCAGCCCCACCCAACACTTGAACACTGAAGCTTTCTTT.

The chain couples TRBV30 to TRBJ1-6, with a possible D match to TRBD1 (6 bases). V lost 4 bases to trimming and J lost 8 bases, with 12 bases between them. CDR3 length: 13 amino acids. Germline CDR1 reads GTSNPN; CDR2 reads SVGIG (reference sequence). CDR3 in DNA: TGTGCCTGGACTACAGGGCTGGATTCACCCCTCCACTTT. This translates into CAWTTGLDSPLHF.

V and J are TRBV5-1 and TRBJ1-5; D gene unclear. The CDR3 loop spans 13 amino acids. Germline V gene sequence: CDR1 SGHRS, CDR2 YFSETQ. Trimming stripped 3 bases from V and 7 bases from J, with 11 bases between. In DNA, the CDR3 is TGCGCCAGCAGCTCGGGAGGAGGACAGCCCCAGCATTTT. This gives the protein CASSSGGGQPQHF. The full variable domain, completed using reference TRBV5-1 and TRBJ1-5, is KAGVTQTPRYLIKTRGQQVTLSCSPISGHRSVSWYQQTPGQGLQFLFEYFSETQRNKGNFPGRFSGRQFSNSRSEMNVSTLELGDSALYLCASSSGGGQPQHFGDGTRLSIL.

The J gene is TRBJ2-1, the V gene TRBV29-1; D not certain. Germline V lookup: CDR1 SQVTM, CDR2 ANQGSEA. V lost 4 bases, J lost 4 bases, and 5 bases lay in between. The CDR3 is made up of 11 amino acids. DNA for the CDR3: TGCAGCGTTGCTGAGTACAATGAGCAGTTCTTC. Its translation: CSVAEYNEQFF.

This clone was observed a few times. V is TRBV6-1 and J is TRBJ2-7; D might be TRBD1 (6 bases). The length of the CDR3 is 15 residues. Deletions cut 0 bases from V and 4 bases from J, with 13 bases between. The germline V gene encodes CDR1 MNHNS and CDR2 SASEGT. The CDR3 DNA is TGTGCCAGCAGTGAAGCCCAGGGGCCACCGTACGAGCAGTACTTC. This translates into CASSEAQGPPYEQYF.

The chain couples TRBV19 to TRBJ1-4; D gene uncertain. V was shortened by 4 bases and J by 10 bases, with 13 bases between the two germline ends. Germline-derived CDR1 and CDR2 are LNHDA and SQIVND (reference sequence). This CDR3 has 13 residues. In DNA form, the CDR3 reads TGTGCCAGTAGTACTACGGACCCCGCAAAACTGTTTTTT. Protein product: CASSTTDPAKLFF.